What follows are 2 T cell receptor beta chains derived from one specimen sequenced in a study of T cells in women clearing cervical HPV infection listed by TCRdb under 2018. Receptor amplification or capture employed the immunoSEQ multiplex PCR assay. TCRdb took over this immuneACCESS table, retaining in-frame rearrangements with V and J assigned. Such tables are incomplete; in checked studies, under half of the missing clones stem from an unresolved V gene, and the remainder is unexplained. The table kept for this sample lists 10,000 to 15,000 clones. Jointly, the top ten make up around 10% of the sample. Source material: blood buffy coat. These TCRs come from a woman between 18 and 75 years old with a cervical HPV16 infection that either progressed to CIN3+ or cleared (not recorded which).

Comments on this clone: The CDR3 end is not reached by the read, which stops 3 residues before it; the germline J gene fills it in. The J gene is TRBJ1-4, the V gene TRBV6-7, with 9 bases lining up with TRBD1. TRBV6-7 is recorded as an ORF, its role being uncertain. The junction had 18 bases not matched to a gene; V was cut back by 0 bases and J by 7 bases. This CDR3 spans 20 amino acids. CDR3 amino acids: CASSYSTGTGPKEGAEKLFF. The covered CDR3 bases are TGTGCCAGCAGTTACTCGACCGGGACAGGGCCAAAAGAAGGAGCTGAAAAA.

As concerns this clone: At one end, the junction sequence differs from germline, possibly due to a read error. Read data end 3 residues before the CDR3 end; the end is taken from the germline J gene. Other DNA sequences of this sample code for an identical CDR3. This sequence joins TRBV18 and TRBJ1-3; D perhaps matches TRBD1 (6 bases). The CDR3 extends over 15 amino acids. From germline, CDR1 is KGHSH and CDR2 LQKENI. The covered CDR3 bases are TGTGCCAGCTCACCCTTGCGGACAGAAGGAAACACA. Translation: CASSPLRTEGNT. The full CDR3 protein reads CASSPLRTEGNTIYF.